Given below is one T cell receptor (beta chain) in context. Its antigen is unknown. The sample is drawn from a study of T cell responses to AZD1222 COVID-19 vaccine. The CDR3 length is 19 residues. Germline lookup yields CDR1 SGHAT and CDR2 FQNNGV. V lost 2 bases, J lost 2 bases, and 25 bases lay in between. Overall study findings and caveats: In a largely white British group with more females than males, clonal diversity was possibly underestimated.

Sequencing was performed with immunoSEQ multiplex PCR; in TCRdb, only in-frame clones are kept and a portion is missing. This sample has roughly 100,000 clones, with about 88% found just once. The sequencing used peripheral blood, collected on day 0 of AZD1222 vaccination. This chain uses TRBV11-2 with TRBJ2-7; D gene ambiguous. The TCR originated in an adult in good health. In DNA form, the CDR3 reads TGTGCCAGCAGCTTAAAGAATTTCCAAGGATTAGAAGTTACCTACGAGCAGTACTTC. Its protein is CASSLKNFQGLEVTYEQYF.